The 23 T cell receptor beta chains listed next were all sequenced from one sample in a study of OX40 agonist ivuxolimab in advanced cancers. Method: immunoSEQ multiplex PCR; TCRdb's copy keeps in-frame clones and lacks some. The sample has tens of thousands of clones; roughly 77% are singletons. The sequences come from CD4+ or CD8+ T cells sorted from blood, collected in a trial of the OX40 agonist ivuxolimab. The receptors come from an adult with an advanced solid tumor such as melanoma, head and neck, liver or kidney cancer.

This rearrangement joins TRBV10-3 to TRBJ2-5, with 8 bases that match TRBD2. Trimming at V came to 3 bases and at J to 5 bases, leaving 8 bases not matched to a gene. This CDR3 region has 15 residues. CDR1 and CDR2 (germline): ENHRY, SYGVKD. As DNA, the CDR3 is TGTGCCATCAGTGACAACGGGGGGGCGGGCGAGACCCAGTACTTC. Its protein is CAISDNGGAGETQYF.

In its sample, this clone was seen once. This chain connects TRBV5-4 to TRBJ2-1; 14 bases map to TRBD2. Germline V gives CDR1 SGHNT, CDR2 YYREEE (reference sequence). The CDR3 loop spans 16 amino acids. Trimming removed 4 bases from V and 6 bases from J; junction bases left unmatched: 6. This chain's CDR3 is CASSRMTSGGANEQFF. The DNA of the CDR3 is TGTGCCAGCAGCCGCATGACTAGCGGGGGGGCCAATGAGCAGTTCTTC.

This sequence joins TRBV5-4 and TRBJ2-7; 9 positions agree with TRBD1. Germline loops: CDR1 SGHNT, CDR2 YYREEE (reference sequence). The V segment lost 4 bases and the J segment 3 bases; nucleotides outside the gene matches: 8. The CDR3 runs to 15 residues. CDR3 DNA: TGTGCCAGCAGCCCGGGACAGGGACGAATCTACGAGCAGTACTTC. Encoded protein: CASSPGQGRIYEQYF.

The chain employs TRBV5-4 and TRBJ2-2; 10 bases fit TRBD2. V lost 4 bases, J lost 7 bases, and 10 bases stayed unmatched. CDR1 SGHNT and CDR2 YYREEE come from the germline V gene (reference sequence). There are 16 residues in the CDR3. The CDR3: CASSPGRERGGGELFF. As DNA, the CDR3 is TGTGCCAGCAGCCCCGGCCGGGAGCGGGGGGGCGGGGAGCTGTTTTTT.

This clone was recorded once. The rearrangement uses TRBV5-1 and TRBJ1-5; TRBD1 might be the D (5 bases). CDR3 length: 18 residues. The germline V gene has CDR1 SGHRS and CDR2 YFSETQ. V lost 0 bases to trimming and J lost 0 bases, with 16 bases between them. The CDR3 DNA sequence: TGCGCCAGCAGCTTGGCCCGGGCAGGGCCCTATAGCAATCAGCCCCAGCATTTT. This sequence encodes CASSLARAGPYSNQPQHF.

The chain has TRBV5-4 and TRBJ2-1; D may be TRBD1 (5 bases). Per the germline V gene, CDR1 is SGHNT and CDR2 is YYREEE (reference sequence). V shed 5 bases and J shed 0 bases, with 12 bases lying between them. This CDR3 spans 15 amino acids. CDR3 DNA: TGTGCCAGCAGGAACGCGCAGGGCTCCTACAATGAGCAGTTCTTC. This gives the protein CASRNAQGSYNEQFF.

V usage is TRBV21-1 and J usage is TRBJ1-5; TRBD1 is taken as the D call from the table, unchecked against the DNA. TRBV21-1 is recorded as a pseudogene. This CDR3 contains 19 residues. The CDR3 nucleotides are TGTGCCAGCAGCAAACCGGGACAGTCGACCAAGAATAGCAATCAGCCCCAGCATTTT. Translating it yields CASSKPGQSTKNSNQPQHF.

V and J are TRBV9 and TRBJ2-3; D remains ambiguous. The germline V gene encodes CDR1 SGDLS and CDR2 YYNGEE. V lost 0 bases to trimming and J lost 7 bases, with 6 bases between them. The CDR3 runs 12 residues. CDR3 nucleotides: TGTGCCAGCAGCGTAGGTGTAAATACGCAGTATTTT. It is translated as CASSVGVNTQYF.

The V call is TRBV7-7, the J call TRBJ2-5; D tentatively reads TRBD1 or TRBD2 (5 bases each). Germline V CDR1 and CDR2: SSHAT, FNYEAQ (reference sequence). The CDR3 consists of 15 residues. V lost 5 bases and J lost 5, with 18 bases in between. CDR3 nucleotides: TGTGCCAGCAGCAGAACAACCGGGACCAGGGAGACCCAGTACTTC. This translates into CASSRTTGTRETQYF.

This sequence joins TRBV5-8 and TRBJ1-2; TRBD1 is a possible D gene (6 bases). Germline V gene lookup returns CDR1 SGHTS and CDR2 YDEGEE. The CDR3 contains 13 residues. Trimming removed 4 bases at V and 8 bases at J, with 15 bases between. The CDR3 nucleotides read TGTGCCAGCAGCCCAAACAGGGTGAGGGGCTACACCTTC. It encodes CASSPNRVRGYTF.

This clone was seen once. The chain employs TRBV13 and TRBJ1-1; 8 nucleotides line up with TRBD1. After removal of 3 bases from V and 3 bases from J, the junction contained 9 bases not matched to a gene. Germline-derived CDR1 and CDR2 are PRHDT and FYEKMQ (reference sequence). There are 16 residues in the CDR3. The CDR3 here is CASSFRLTGDDTEAFF. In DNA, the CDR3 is TGTGCCAGCAGCTTTCGCCTGACAGGGGATGACACTGAAGCTTTCTTT.

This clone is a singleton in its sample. This CDR3 reads CASSPSREMSYEQYF. Written as DNA, the CDR3 is TGTGCCAGCAGCCCCTCACGGGAAATGTCCTACGAGCAGTACTTC. The rearrangement links TRBV7-3 to TRBJ2-7, with D possibly matching TRBD2 (5 bases). The germline CDR1 and CDR2 sequences are SGHTA and FQGTGA. This CDR3 comprises 15 residues. Trimming shortened V by 5 bases and J by 1 base, and 15 bases separated the two germline ends.

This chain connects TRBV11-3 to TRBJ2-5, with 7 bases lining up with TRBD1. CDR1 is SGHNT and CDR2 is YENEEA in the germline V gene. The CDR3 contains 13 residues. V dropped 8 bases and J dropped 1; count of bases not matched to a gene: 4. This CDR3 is CASDRAFQETQYF. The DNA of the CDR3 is TGTGCCAGCGACAGGGCTTTCCAAGAGACCCAGTACTTC.

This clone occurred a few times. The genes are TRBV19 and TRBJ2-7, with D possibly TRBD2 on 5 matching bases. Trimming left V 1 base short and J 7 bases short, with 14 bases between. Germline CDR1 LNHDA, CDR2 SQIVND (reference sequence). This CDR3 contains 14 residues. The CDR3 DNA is TGTGCCAGTAGTATAGCCGTGTTCTCGGGAGAGCAGTACTTC. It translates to CASSIAVFSGEQYF.

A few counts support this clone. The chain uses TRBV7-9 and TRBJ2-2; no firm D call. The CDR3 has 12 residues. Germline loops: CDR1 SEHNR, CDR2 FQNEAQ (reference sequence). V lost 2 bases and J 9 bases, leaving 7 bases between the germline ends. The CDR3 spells CASSLQARELFF. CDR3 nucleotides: TGTGCCAGCAGCTTACAAGCGAGGGAGCTGTTTTTT.

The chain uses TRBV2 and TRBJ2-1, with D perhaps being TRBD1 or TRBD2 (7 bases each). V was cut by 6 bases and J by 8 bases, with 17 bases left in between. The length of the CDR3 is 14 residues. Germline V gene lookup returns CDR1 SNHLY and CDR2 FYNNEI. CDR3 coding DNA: TGTGCCAGCAGAGACAGGGCCGGGGGGTATGAGCAGTTCTTC. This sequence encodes CASRDRAGGYEQFF.

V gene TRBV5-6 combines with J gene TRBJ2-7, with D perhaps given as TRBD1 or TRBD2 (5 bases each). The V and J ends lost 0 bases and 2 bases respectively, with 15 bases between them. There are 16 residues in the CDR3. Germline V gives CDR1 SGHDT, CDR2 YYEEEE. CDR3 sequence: CASSLVRGAGTYEQYF. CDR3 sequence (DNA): TGTGCCAGCAGCTTGGTCCGAGGGGCGGGCACCTACGAGCAGTACTTC.

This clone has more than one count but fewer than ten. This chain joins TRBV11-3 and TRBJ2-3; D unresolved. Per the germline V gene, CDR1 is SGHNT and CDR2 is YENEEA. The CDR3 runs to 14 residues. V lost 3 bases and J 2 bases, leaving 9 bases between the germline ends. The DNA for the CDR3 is TGTGCCAGCAGCTTGGATAGGGCCACAGATACGCAGTATTTT. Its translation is CASSLDRATDTQYF.

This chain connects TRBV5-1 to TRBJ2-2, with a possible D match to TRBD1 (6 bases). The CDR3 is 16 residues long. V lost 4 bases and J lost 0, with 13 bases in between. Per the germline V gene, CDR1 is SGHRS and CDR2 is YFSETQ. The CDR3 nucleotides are TGCGCCAGCAGCGTGGACAGCTTACCGAACACCGGGGAGCTGTTTTTT. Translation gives CASSVDSLPNTGELFF.

This CDR3 reads CASSSRSRATDTQYF. The CDR3 nucleotides read TGTGCCAGCAGTTCCCGCTCCAGGGCAACAGATACGCAGTATTTT. V usage is TRBV11-1 and J usage is TRBJ2-3, with D tentatively TRBD1 (5 bases). CDR1 is SGHAT and CDR2 is FQDESV in the germline V gene (reference sequence). CDR3 length: 15 residues. Trimming took off 6 bases at V and 3 bases at J, with 16 bases between the two ends.

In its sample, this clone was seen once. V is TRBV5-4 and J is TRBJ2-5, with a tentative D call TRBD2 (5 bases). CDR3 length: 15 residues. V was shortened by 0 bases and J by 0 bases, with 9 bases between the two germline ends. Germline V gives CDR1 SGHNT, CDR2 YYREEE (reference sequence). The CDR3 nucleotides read TGTGCCAGCAGCTTGGCCTCGGGGAACCAAGAGACCCAGTACTTC. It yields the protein CASSLASGNQETQYF.

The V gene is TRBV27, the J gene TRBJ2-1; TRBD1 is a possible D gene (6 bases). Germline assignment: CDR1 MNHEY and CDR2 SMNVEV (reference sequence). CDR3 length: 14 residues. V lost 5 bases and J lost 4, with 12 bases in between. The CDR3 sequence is CASSGGPLYNEQFF. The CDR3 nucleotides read TGTGCCAGCAGTGGGGGCCCTTTGTACAATGAGCAGTTCTTC.

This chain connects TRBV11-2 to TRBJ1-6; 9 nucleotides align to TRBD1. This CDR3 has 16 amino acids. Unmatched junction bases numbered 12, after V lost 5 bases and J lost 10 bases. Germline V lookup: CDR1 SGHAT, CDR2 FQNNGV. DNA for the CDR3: TGTGCCAGCAGCATCAATCCGGGACAGGGCGGATCACCCCTCCACTTT. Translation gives CASSINPGQGGSPLHF.